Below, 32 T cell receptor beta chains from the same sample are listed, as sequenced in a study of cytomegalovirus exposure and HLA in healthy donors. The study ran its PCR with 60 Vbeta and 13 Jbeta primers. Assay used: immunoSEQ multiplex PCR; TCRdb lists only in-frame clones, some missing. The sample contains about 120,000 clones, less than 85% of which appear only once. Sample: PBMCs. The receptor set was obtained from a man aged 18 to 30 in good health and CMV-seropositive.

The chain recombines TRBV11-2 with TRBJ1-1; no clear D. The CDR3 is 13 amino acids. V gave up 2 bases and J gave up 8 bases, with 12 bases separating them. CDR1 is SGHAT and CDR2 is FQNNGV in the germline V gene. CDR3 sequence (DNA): TGTGCCAGCAGCTTAAGTAGCGGCGCCGAAGCTTTCTTT. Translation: CASSLSSGAEAFF.

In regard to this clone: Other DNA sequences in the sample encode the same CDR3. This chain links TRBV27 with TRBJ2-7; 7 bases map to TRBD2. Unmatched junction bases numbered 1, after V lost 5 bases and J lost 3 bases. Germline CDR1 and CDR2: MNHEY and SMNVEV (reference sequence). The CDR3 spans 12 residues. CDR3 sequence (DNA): TGTGCCAGCAGTCGCGGGGGCTACGAGCAGTACTTC. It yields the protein CASSRGGYEQYF.

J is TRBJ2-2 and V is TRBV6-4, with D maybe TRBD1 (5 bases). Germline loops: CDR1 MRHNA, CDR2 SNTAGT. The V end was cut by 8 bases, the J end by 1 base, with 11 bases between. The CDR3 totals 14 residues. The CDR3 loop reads CASRRQGNTGELFF. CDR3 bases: TGTGCCAGCCGCCGGCAGGGGAACACCGGGGAGCTGTTTTTT.

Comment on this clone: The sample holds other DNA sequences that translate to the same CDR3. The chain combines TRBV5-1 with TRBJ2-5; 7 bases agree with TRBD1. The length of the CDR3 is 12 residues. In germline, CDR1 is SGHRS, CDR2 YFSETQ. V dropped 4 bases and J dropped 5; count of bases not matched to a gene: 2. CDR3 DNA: TGCGCCAGCAGCCCACAGGGGGAGACCCAGTACTTC. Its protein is CASSPQGETQYF.

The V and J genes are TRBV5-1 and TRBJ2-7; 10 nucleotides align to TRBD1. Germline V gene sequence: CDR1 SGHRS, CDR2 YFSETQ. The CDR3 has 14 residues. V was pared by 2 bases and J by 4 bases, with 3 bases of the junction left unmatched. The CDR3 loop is CASSLGGQGYEQYF. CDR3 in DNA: TGCGCCAGCAGCTTAGGGGGACAGGGGTACGAGCAGTACTTC. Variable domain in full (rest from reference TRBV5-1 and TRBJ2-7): KAGVTQTPRYLIKTRGQQVTLSCSPISGHRSVSWYQQTPGQGLQFLFEYFSETQRNKGNFPGRFSGRQFSNSRSEMNVSTLELGDSALYLCASSLGGQGYEQYFGPGTRLTVT.

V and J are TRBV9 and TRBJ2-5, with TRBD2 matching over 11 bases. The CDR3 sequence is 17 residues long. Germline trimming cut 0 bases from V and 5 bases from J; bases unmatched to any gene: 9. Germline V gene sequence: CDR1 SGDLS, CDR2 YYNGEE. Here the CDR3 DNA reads TGTGCCAGCAGCGTAGCAGGTAGCGGGGGGGCCTGGGAGACCCAGTACTTC. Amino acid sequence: CASSVAGSGGAWETQYF.

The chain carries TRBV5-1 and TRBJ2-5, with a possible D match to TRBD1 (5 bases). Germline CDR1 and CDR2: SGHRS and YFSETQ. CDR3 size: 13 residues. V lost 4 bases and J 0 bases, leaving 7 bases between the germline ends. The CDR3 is CASSQGNQETQYF. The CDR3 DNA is TGCGCCAGCAGCCAGGGCAACCAAGAGACCCAGTACTTC.

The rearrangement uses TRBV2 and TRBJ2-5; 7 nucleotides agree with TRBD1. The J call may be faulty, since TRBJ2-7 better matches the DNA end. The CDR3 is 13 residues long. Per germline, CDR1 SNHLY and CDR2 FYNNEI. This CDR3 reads CASGTDDSYEQYF. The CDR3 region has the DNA TGTGCCAGCGGGACAGACGACTCCTACGAGCAGTACTTC.

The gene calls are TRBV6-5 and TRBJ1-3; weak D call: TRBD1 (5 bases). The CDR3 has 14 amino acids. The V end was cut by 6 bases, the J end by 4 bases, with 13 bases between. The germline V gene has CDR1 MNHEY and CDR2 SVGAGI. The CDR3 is CASSARTPGNTIYF. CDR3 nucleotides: TGTGCCAGCAGCGCAAGGACACCCGGAAACACCATATATTTT.

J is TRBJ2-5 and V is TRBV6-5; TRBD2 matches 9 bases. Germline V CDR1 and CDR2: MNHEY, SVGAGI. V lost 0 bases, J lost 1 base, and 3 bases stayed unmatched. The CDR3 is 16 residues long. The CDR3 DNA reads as TGTGCCAGCAGTTACTCGAGACTAGCGGTCCAAGAGACCCAGTACTTC. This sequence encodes CASSYSRLAVQETQYF.

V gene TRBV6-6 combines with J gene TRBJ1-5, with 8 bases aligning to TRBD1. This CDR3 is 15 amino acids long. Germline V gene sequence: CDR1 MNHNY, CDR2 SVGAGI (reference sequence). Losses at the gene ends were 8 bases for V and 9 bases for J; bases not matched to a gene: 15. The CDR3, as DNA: TGTGCCAGCGGCCAACCCGCAGGGGGCTTGGGGCCCCAGCATTTT. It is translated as CASGQPAGGLGPQHF.

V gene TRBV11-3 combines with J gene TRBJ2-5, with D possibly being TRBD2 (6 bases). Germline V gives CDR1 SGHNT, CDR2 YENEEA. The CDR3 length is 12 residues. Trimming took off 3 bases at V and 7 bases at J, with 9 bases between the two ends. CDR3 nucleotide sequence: TGTGCCAGCAGCTTCTCGCGGGGGACCCAGTACTTC. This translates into CASSFSRGTQYF.

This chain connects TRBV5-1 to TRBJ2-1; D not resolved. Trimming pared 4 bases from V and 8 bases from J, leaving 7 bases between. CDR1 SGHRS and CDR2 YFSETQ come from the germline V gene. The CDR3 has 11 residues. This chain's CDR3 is CASSLNYEQFF. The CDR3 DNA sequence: TGCGCCAGCAGCCTTAATTATGAGCAGTTCTTC. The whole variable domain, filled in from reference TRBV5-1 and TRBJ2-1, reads KAGVTQTPRYLIKTRGQQVTLSCSPISGHRSVSWYQQTPGQGLQFLFEYFSETQRNKGNFPGRFSGRQFSNSRSEMNVSTLELGDSALYLCASSLNYEQFFGPGTRLTVL.

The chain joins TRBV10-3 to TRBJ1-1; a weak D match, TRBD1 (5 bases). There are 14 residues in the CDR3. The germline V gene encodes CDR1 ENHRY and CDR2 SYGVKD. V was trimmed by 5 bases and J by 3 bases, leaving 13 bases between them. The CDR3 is CAISSAGSYTEAFF. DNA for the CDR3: TGTGCCATCAGTTCGGCAGGGTCGTACACTGAAGCTTTCTTT.

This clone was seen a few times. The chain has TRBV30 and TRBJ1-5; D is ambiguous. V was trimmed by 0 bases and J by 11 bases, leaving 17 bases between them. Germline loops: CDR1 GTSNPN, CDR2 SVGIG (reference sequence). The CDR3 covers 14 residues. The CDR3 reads CAWSVGGGIRSQHF. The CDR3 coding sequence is TGTGCCTGGAGTGTAGGAGGCGGTATCAGATCCCAGCATTTT.

DNA for the CDR3: TGTGCCAGCAGCAATTACAATGAGCAGTTCTTC. Translation: CASSNYNEQFF. The chain uses TRBV25-1 and TRBJ2-1; D ambiguous. The germline CDR1 and CDR2 sequences are MGHDK and SYGVNS. Trimming took off 6 bases at V and 4 bases at J, with 4 bases between the two ends. The CDR3 has 11 residues.

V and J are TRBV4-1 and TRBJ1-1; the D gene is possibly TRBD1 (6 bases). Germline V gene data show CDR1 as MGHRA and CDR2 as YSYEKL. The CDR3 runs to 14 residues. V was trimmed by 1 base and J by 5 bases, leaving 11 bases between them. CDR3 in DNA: TGCGCCAGCAGCCAAGGAGGGGGGGGGACTGAAGCTTTCTTT. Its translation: CASSQGGGGTEAFF.

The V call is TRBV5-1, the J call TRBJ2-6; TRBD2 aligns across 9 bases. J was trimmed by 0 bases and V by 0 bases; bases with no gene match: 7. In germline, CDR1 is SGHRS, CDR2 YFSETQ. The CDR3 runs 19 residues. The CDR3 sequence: CASSLERGEGSSGANVLTF. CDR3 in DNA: TGCGCCAGCAGCTTGGAGCGGGGGGAGGGAAGCTCTGGGGCCAACGTCCTGACTTTC.

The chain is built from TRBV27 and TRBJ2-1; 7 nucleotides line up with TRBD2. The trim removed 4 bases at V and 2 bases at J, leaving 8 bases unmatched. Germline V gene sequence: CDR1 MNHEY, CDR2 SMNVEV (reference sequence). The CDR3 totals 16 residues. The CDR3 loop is CASSYTAGPPYNEQFF. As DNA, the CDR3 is TGTGCCAGCAGTTATACAGCGGGGCCCCCCTACAATGAGCAGTTCTTC.

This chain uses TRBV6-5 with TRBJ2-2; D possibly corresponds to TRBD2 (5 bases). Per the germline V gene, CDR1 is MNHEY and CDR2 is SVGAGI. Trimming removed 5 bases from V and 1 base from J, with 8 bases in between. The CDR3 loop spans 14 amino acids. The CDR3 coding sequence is TGTGCCAGCAGTCCCCGGGGGAACACCGGGGAGCTGTTTTTT. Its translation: CASSPRGNTGELFF.

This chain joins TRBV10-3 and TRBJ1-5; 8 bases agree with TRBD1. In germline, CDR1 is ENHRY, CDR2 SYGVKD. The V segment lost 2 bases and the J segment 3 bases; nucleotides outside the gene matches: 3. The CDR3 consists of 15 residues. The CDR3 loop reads CAISEGQGLNQPQHF. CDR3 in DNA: TGTGCCATCAGTGAGGGACAGGGCCTCAATCAGCCCCAGCATTTT.

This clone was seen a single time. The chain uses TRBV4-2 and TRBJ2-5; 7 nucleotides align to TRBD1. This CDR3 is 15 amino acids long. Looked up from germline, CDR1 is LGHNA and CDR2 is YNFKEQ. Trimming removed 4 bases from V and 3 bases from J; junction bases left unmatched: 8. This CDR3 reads CASSLFGQAEETQYF. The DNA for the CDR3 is TGTGCCAGCAGCCTTTTCGGACAGGCCGAAGAGACCCAGTACTTC.

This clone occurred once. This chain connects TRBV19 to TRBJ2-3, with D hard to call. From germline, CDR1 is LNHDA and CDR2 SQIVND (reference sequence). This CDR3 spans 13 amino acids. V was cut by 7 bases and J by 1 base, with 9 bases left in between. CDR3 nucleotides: TGTGCCAGTACCCTGTCCGGCACAGATACGCAGTATTTT. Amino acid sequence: CASTLSGTDTQYF.

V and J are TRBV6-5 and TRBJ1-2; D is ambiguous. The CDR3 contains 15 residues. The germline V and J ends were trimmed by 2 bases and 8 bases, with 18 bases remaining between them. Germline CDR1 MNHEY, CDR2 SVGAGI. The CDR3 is CASSYGVNPRVGYTF. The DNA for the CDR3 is TGTGCCAGCAGTTACGGGGTCAACCCGAGGGTGGGCTACACCTTC.

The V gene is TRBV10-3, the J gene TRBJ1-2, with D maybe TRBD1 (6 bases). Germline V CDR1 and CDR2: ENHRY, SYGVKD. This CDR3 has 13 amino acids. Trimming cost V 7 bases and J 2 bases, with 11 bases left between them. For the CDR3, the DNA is TGTGCCATCACCCCAGGACAGAACTATGGCTACACCTTC. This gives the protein CAITPGQNYGYTF.

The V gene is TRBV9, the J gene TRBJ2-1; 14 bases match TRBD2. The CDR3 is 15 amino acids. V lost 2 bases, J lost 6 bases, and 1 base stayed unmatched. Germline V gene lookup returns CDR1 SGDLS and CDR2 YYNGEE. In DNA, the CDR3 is TGTGCCAGCAGCGTGACTAGCGGGGGGGGCAATGAGCAGTTCTTC. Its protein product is CASSVTSGGGNEQFF.

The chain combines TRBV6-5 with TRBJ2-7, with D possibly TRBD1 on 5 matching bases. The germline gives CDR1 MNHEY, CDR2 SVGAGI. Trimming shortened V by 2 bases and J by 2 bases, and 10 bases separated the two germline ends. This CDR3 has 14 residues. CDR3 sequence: CASSYKGFPYEQYF. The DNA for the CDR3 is TGTGCCAGCAGTTACAAGGGGTTCCCCTACGAGCAGTACTTC.

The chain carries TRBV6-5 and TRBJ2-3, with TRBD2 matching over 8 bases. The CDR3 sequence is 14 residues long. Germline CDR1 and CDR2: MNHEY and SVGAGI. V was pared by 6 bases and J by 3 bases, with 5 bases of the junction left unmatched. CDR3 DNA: TGTGCCAGCAGCGGGGGGGTGAGGACAGATACGCAGTATTTT. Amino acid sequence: CASSGGVRTDTQYF.

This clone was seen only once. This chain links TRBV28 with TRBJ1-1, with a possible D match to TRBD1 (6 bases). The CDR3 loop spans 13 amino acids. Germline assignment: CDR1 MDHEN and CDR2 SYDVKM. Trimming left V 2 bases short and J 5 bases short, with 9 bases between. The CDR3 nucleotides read TGTGCCAGCAGTTTACCAGGGGAAACTGAAGCTTTCTTT. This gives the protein CASSLPGETEAFF.

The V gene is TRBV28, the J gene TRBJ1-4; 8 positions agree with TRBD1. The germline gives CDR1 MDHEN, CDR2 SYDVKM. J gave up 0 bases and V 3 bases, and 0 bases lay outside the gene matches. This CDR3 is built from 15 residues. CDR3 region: CASSLDRATNEKLFF. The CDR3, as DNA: TGTGCCAGCAGTTTGGACAGGGCAACTAATGAAAAACTGTTTTTT.

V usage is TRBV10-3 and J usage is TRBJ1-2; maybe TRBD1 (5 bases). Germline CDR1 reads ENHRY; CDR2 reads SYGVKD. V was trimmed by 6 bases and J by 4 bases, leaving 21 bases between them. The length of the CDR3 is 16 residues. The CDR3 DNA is TGTGCCATCAGCCGCCGTGTGCAGGGCCTCTTCTATGGCTACACCTTC. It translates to CAISRRVQGLFYGYTF.

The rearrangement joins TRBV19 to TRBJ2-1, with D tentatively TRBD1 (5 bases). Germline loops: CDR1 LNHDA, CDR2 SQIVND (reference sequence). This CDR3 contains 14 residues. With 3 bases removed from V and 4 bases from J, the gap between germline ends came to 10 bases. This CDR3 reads CASSISPGYNEQFF. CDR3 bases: TGTGCCAGTAGTATTTCGCCAGGGTACAATGAGCAGTTCTTC.